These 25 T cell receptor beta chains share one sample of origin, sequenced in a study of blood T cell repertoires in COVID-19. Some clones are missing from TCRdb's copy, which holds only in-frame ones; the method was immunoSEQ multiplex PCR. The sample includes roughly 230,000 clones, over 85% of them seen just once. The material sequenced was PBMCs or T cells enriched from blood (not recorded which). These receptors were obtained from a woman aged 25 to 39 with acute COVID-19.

The CDR3 sequence is CASRVGGVNTEAFF. DNA of the CDR3: TGTGCCAGCAGGGTCGGGGGGGTCAACACTGAAGCTTTCTTT. This chain joins TRBV7-8 and TRBJ1-1; weak D call: TRBD1 (5 bases). The V gene lost 6 bases and the J gene lost 2 bases, with 13 bases spanning the gap. The CDR3 length is 14 residues. Germline CDR1 SGHVS, CDR2 FQNEAQ.

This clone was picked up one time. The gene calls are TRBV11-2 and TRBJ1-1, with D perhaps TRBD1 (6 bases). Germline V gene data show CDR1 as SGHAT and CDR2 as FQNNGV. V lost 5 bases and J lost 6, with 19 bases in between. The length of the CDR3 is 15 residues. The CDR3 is CASSPLDRTDAEAFF. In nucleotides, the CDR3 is TGTGCCAGCAGCCCTCTGGACAGAACAGACGCTGAAGCTTTCTTT.

The CDR3 loop is CASSPGGGRGYNEQFF. As DNA, the CDR3 is TGTGCCAGCAGCCCCGGCGGGGGGAGAGGTTACAATGAGCAGTTCTTC. The chain joins TRBV11-3 to TRBJ2-1; the match to TRBD2 covers 8 bases. The CDR3 spans 16 residues. V lost 5 bases and J lost 4; bases outside the gene matches: 10. Germline loops: CDR1 SGHNT, CDR2 YENEEA.

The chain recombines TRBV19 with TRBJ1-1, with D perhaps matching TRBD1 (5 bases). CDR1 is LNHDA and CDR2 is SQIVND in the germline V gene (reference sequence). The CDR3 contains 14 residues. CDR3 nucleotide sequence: TGTTCCTCTAGCCCGGGACGCGGGGGAGGGTGGGCTTTCTTT. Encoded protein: CSSSPGRGGGWAFF.

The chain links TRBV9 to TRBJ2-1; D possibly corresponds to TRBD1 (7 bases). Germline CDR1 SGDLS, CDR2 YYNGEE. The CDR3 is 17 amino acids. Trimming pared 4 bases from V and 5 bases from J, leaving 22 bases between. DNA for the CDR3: TGTGCCAGCAGCCCCTTCGCAGGGGGGCAGGGAAACAATGAGCAGTTCTTC. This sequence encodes CASSPFAGGQGNNEQFF.

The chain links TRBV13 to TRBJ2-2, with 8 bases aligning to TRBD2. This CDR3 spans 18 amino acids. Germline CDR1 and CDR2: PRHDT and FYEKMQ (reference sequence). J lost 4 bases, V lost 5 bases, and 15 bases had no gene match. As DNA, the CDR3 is TGTGCCAGCAGCGTAGCCCCGCGGGGGGCGGGATTCACCGGGGAGCTGTTTTTT. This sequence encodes CASSVAPRGAGFTGELFF.

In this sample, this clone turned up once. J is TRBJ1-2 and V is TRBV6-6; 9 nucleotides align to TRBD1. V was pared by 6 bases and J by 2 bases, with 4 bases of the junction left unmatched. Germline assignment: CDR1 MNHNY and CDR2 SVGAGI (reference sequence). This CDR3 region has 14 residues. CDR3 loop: CASSQGQGNYGYTF. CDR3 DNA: TGTGCCAGCAGCCAGGGACAGGGAAACTATGGCTACACCTTC.

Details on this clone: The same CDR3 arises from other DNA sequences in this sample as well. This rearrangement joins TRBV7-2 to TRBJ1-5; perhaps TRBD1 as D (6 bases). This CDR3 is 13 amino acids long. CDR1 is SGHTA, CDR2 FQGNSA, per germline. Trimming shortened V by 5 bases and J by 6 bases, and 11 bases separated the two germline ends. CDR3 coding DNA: TGTGCCAGCAGCCTGAGGGGGGGTCAGCCCCAGCATTTT. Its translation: CASSLRGGQPQHF.

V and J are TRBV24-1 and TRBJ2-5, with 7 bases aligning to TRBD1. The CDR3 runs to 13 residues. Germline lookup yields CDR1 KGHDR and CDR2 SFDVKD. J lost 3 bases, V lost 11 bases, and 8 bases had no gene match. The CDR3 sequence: CAISETGEETQYF. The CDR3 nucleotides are TGTGCCATTTCGGAAACAGGGGAAGAGACCCAGTACTTC.

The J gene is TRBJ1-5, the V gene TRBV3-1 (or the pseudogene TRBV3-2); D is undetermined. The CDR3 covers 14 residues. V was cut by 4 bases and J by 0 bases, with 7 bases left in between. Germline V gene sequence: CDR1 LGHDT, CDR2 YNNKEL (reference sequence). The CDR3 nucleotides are TGTGCCAGCAGCCCCCAGGATAGCAATCAGCCCCAGCATTTT. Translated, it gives CASSPQDSNQPQHF.

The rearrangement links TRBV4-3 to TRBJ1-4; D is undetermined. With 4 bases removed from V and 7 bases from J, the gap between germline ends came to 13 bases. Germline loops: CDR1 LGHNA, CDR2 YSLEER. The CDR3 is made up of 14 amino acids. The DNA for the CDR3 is TGCGCCAGCAGCCCATTAAACGGCGGTGAAAAACTGTTTTTT. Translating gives CASSPLNGGEKLFF.

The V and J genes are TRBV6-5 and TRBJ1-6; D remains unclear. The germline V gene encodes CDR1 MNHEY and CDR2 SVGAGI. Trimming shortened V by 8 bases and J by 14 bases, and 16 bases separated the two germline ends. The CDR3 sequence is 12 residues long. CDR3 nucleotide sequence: TGTGCCAGCGGGTCGGTCGGGTACACCCTCCACTTT. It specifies CASGSVGYTLHF.

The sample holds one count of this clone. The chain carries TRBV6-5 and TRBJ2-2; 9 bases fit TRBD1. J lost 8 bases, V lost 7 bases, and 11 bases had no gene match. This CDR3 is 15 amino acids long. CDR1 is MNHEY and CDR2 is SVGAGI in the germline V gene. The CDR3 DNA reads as TGTGCCAGCACCACCACCGGGACAGGGCGGGGGGAGCTGTTTTTT. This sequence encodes CASTTTGTGRGELFF.

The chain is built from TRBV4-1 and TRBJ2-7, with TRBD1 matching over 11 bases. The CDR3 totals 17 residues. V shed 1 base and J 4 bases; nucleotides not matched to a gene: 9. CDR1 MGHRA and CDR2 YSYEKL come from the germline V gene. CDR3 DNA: TGCGCCAGCAGCCAAGGGACAGGGGGCCCTGGAACTTACGAGCAGTACTTC. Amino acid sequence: CASSQGTGGPGTYEQYF.

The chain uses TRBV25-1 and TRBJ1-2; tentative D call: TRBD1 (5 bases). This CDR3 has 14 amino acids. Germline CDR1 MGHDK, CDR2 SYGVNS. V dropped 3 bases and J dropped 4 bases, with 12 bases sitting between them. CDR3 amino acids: CASSESVGVYGYTF. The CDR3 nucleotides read TGTGCCAGCAGTGAGTCCGTAGGGGTCTATGGCTACACCTTC.

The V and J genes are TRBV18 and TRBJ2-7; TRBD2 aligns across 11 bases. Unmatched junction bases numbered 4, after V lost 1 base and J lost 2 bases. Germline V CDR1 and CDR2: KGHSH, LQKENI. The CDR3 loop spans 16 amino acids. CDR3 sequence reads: CASSPRTSGFTYEQYF. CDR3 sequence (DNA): TGTGCCAGCTCACCACGGACTAGCGGGTTCACCTACGAGCAGTACTTC.

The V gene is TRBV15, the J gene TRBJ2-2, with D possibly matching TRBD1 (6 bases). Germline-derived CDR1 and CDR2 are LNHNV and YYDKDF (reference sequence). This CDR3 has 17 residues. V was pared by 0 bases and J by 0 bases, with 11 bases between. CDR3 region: CATSRDQAGANTGELFF. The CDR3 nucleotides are TGTGCCACCAGCAGAGATCAAGCAGGGGCGAACACCGGGGAGCTGTTTTTT. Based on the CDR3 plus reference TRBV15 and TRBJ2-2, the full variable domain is DAMVIQNPRYQVTQFGKPVTLSCSQTLNHNVMYWYQQKSSQAPKLLFHYYDKDFNNEADTPDNFQSRRPNTSFCFLDIRSPGLGDTAMYLCATSRDQAGANTGELFFGEGSRLTVL.

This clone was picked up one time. The CDR3 nucleotides read TGTGCCAGCAGTTTATTAGGGGCCTCTGGTAATCAGCCCCAGCATTTT. It yields the protein CASSLLGASGNQPQHF. The chain has TRBV27 and TRBJ1-5; a weak D match, TRBD1 (5 bases). This CDR3 is built from 16 residues. Trimming took off 1 base at V and 4 bases at J, with 14 bases between the two ends. Germline V gene lookup returns CDR1 MNHEY and CDR2 SMNVEV (reference sequence).

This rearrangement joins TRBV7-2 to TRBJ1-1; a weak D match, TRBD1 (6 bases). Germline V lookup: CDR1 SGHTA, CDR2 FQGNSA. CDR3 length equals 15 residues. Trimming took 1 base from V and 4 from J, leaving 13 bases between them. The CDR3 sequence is CASSLVAGVFTEAFF. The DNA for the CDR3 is TGTGCCAGCAGCTTAGTAGCAGGGGTATTCACTGAAGCTTTCTTT. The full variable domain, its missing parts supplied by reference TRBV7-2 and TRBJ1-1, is GAGVSQSPSNKVTEKGKDVELRCDPISGHTALYWYRQSLGQGLEFLIYFQGNSAPDKSGLPSDRFSAERTGGSVSTLTIQRTQQEDSAVYLCASSLVAGVFTEAFFGQGTRLTVV.

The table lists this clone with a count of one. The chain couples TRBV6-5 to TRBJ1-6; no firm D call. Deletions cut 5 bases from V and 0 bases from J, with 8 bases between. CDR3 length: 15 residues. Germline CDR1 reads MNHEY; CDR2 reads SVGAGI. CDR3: CASSRRSSYNSPLHF. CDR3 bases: TGTGCCAGCAGTCGTCGGAGCTCCTATAATTCACCCCTCCACTTT.

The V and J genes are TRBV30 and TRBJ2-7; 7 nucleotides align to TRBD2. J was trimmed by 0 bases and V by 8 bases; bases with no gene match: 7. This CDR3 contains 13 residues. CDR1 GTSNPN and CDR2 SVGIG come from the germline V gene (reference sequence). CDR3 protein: CAGGGVSSYEQYF. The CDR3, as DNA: TGTGCCGGGGGGGGAGTCAGCTCCTACGAGCAGTACTTC.

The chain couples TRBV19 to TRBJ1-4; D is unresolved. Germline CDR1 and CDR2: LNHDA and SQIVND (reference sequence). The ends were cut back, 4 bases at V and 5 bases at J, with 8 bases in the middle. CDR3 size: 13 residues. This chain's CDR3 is CASSRQKNEKLFF. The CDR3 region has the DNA TGTGCCAGTAGTAGGCAGAAGAATGAAAAACTGTTTTTT.

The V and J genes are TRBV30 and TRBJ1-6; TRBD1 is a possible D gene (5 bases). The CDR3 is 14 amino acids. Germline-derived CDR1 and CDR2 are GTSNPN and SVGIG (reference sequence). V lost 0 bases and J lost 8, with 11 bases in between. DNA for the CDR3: TGTGCCTGGAGTGTCGGCAGGGCACATTCACCCCTCCACTTT. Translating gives CAWSVGRAHSPLHF. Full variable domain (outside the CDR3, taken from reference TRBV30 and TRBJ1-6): SQTIHQWPATLVQPVGSPLSLECTVEGTSNPNLYWYRQAAGRGLQLLFYSVGIGQISSEVPQNLSASRPQDRQFILSSKKLLLSDSGFYLCAWSVGRAHSPLHFGNGTRLTVT.

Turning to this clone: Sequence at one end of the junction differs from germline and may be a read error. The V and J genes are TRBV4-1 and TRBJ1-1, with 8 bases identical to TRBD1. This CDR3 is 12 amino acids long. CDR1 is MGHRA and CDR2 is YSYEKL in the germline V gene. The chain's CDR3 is CASSQDRTGSHF. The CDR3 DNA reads TGCGCCAGCAGCCAAGATAGGACAGGGTCCCACTTT.

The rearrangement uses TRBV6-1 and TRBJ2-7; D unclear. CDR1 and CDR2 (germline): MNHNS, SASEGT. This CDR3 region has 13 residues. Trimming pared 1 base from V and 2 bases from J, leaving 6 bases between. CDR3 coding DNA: TGTGCCAGCAGTGAAGACCCAGCCTACGAGCAGTACTTC. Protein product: CASSEDPAYEQYF.